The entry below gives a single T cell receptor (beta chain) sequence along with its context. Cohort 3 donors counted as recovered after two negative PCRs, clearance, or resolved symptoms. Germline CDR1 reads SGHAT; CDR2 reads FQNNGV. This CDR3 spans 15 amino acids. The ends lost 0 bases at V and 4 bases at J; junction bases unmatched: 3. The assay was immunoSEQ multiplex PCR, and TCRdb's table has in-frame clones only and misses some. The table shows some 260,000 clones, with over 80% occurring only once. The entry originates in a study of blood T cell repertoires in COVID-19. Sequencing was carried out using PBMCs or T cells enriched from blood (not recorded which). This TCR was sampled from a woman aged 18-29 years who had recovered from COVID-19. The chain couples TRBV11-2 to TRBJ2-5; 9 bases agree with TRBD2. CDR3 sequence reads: CASSLEGSGGETQYF. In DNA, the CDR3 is TGTGCCAGCAGCTTAGAGGGTAGCGGGGGAGAGACCCAGTACTTC.